This passage covers 11 T cell receptor beta chains from one sample sequenced in a study of T-cell memory formation after mild COVID-19. Each CDR3 protein gets one entry after TCRdb re-called the 5' RACE reads with MiXCR. This sample carries 430,000 or so distinct CDR3 sequences, roughly 25% of them seen once, and the ten largest clones take around 12%. The sample consisted of PBMCs or a T cell subset sorted from them (not recorded which). The receptors were sampled from an adult woman who had mild COVID-19 (a few samples of this study predate the infection). Cell type and time point are not known.

The gene calls are TRBV28 and TRBJ2-1; TRBD2 matches at 15 bases. Germline V gene lookup returns CDR1 MDHEN and CDR2 SYDVKM. V shed 6 bases, J shed 6 bases, and the junction held 3 bases outside the gene matches. The CDR3 spans 15 residues. CDR3 sequence (DNA): TGTGCCAGCAGCCGGACTAGCGGGAGGGCCAATGAGCAGTTCTTC. Its translation is CASSRTSGRANEQFF. The whole variable domain, remainder taken from reference TRBV28 and TRBJ2-1, is DVKVTQSSRYLVKRTGEKVFLECVQDMDHENMFWYRQDPGLGLRLIYFSYDVKMKEKGDIPEGYSVSREKKERFSLILESASTNQTSMYLCASSRTSGRANEQFFGPGTRLTVL.

The rearrangement links TRBV7-8 to TRBJ1-4; D possibly corresponds to TRBD1 (5 bases). V was trimmed by 10 bases and J by 8 bases, leaving 20 bases between them. The germline V gene encodes CDR1 SGHVS and CDR2 FQNEAQ. The CDR3 covers 14 residues. CDR3 nucleotide sequence: TGTGCCACTCAAAACGGGGGGATAGCGGAAAAACTGTTTTTT. Translation gives CATQNGGIAEKLFF.

The V and J genes are TRBV9 and TRBJ2-1; 9 bases map to TRBD2. The CDR3 is 13 amino acids. In germline, CDR1 is SGDLS, CDR2 YYNGEE. The V and J ends lost 0 bases and 10 bases, in that order; junction bases with no gene match: 2. CDR3 region: CASSVGAGGEQFF. The DNA of the CDR3 is TGTGCCAGCAGCGTAGGAGCGGGGGGAGAGCAGTTCTTC.

This clonotype showed up many times. V and J are TRBV7-7 and TRBJ2-2, with a weak D call TRBD1 (6 bases). The germline V gene encodes CDR1 SSHAT and CDR2 FNYEAQ (reference sequence). This CDR3 spans 14 amino acids. V was clipped by 10 bases and J by 1 base, with 13 bases between them. The CDR3 sequence is CAIVPQGNTGELFF. The CDR3 DNA reads TGTGCCATCGTCCCACAGGGGAACACCGGGGAGCTGTTTTTT.

Only a few counts were recorded for this clonotype. The chain couples TRBV29-1 to TRBJ2-2; 7 nucleotides agree with TRBD2. The germline CDR1 and CDR2 sequences are SQVTM and ANQGSEA. Trimming at V came to 4 bases and at J to 0 bases, leaving 2 bases not matched to a gene. The CDR3 is 14 amino acids. The CDR3 DNA follows: TGCAGCGTTGTTGCGGGAGCGAACACCGGGGAGCTGTTTTTT. Amino acid sequence: CSVVAGANTGELFF.

This clonotype showed up just once. The chain links TRBV5-1 to TRBJ2-1; unclear D gene. Germline V gene sequence: CDR1 SGHRS, CDR2 YFSETQ. This CDR3 is built from 12 residues. Trimming stripped 4 bases from V and 10 bases from J, with 12 bases between. CDR3 sequence reads: CASSPDSPEQFF. The CDR3 DNA follows: TGCGCCAGCAGCCCAGACTCTCCCGAGCAGTTCTTC.

V gene TRBV12-3 or TRBV12-4 combines with J gene TRBJ2-2; D is possibly TRBD2 (6 bases). The CDR3 contains 15 residues. V lost 3 bases, J lost 6 bases, and 14 bases lay in between. The CDR3 spells CASSFLRLVSGELFF. For the CDR3, the DNA is TGTGCCAGCAGTTTCCTTCGACTAGTGTCCGGGGAGCTGTTTTTT.

This clonotype was counted many times. The chain couples TRBV5-1 to TRBJ1-6; TRBD1 agrees at 7 bases. Germline loops: CDR1 SGHRS, CDR2 YFSETQ. The trim removed 2 bases at V and 5 bases at J, leaving 16 bases unmatched. This CDR3 comprises 19 residues. The CDR3, as DNA: TGCGCCAGCAGCTTCCACGACAGGGTAAACCCAACGAATAATTCACCCCTCCACTTT. This sequence encodes CASSFHDRVNPTNNSPLHF.

The sample holds a few counts of this clonotype. The genes are TRBV10-3 and TRBJ2-7; either TRBD1 or TRBD2 may supply D (5 bases each). Per the germline V gene, CDR1 is ENHRY and CDR2 is SYGVKD. Trimming removed 4 bases from V and 1 base from J, with 8 bases in between. This CDR3 spans 13 amino acids. This CDR3 reads CAISGGVSYEQYF. The CDR3 DNA follows: TGTGCCATCAGTGGAGGGGTTTCCTACGAGCAGTACTTC.

The chain links TRBV29-1 to TRBJ2-7, with a weak D call TRBD1 (6 bases). Germline-derived CDR1 and CDR2 are SQVTM and ANQGSEA. The CDR3 extends over 13 amino acids. V shed 4 bases and J shed 2 bases, with 12 bases lying between them. The CDR3 coding sequence is TGCAGCGTTGGCCCGACAGGAACCTACGAGCAGTACTTC. The encoded protein is CSVGPTGTYEQYF.

This clonotype was observed many times. The chain has TRBV7-9 and TRBJ2-5; unclear D gene. Germline V lookup: CDR1 SEHNR, CDR2 FQNEAQ (reference sequence). V shed 3 bases and J shed 5 bases, with 10 bases lying between them. The CDR3 runs 13 residues. The CDR3 spells CASSFPLMETQYF. In DNA, the CDR3 is TGTGCCAGCAGCTTCCCCCTGATGGAGACCCAGTACTTC.